The T cell receptor (beta chain) described here comes from a study of lymphopenia after photon versus proton radiotherapy. Broader study findings: Under photons, naive T cells and diversity fell while effector/memory populations rose.

Details on this clone: The antigen is not known.

The junction had 5 bases not matched to a gene; V was cut back by 4 bases and J by 5 bases. The germline gives CDR1 LGHNA, CDR2 YSLEER. The CDR3 runs to 15 residues. Libraries were prepared by immunoSEQ multiplex PCR; TCRdb keeps only in-frame clonotypes and omits some of them. The sample includes roughly 64,000 clones, about 85% of them seen just once. The V and J genes are TRBV4-3 and TRBJ1-1; 12 nucleotides match TRBD1. This TCR was recovered from an older man with esophageal cancer. This specimen was peripheral blood, taken from a patient treated with proton-based radiotherapy. The CDR3 nucleotides read TGCGCCAGCAGCCTGGGACAGGGGGCGAGGACTGAAGCTTTCTTT. Translating it yields CASSLGQGARTEAFF.